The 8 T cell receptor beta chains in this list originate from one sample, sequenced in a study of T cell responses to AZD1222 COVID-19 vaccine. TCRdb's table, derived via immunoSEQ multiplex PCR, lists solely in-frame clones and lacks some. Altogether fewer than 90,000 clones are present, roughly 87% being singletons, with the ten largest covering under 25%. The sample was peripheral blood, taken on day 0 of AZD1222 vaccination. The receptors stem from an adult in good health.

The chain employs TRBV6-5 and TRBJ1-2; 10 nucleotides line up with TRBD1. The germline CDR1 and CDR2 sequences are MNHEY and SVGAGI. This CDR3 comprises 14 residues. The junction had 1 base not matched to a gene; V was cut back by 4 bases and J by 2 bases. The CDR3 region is CASSSGQGNYGYTF. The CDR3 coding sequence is TGTGCCAGCAGTTCGGGACAGGGGAACTATGGCTACACCTTC.

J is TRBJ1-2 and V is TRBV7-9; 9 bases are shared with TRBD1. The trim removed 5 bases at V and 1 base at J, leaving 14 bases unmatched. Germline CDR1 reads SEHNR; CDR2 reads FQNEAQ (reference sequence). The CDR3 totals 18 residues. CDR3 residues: CASSGSPGQGPFNYGYTF. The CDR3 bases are TGTGCCAGCAGCGGTTCACCGGGACAGGGCCCTTTTAACTATGGCTACACCTTC.

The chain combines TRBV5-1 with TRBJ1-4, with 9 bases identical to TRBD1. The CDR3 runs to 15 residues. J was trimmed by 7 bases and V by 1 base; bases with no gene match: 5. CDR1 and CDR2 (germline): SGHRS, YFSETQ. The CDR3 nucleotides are TGCGCCAGCAGCTTGTTTGGGACAGGGCGTGAAAAACTGTTTTTT. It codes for CASSLFGTGREKLFF.

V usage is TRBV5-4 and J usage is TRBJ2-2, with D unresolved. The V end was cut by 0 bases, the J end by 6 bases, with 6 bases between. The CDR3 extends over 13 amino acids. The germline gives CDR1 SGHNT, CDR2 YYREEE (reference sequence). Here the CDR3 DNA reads TGTGCCAGCAGCTTGGGTAGTTCCGGGGAGCTGTTTTTT. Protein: CASSLGSSGELFF.

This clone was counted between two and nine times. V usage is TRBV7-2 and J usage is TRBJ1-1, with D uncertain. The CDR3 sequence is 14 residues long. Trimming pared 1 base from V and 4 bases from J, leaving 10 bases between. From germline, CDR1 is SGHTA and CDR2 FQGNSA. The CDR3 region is CASSLGAVPTEAFF. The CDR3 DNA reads TGTGCCAGCAGCTTAGGGGCAGTCCCCACTGAAGCTTTCTTT.

CDR3 in amino acids: CATSRVDEQFF. The CDR3 DNA follows: TGTGCCACCAGCAGAGTAGATGAGCAGTTCTTC. V is TRBV15 and J is TRBJ2-1; no reliable D call. Trimming shortened V by 1 base and J by 8 bases, and 3 bases separated the two germline ends. Germline CDR1 is LNHNV and CDR2 is YYDKDF (reference sequence). This CDR3 spans 11 amino acids.

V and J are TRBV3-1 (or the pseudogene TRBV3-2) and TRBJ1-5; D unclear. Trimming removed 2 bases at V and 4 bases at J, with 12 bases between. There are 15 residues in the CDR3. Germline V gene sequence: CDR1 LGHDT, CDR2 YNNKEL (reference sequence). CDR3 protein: CASSQLTESNQPQHF. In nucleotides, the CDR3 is TGTGCCAGCAGCCAATTAACAGAGAGTAATCAGCCCCAGCATTTT.

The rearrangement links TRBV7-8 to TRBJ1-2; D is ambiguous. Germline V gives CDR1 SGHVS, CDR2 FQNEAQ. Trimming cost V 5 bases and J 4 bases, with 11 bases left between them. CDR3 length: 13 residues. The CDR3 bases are TGTGCCAGCAGCATCCAAGCGCTCTATGGCTACACCTTC. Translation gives CASSIQALYGYTF.